These 12 T cell receptor beta chains were all obtained from the same sample, sequenced in a study of PD-1 blockade in classical Hodgkin lymphoma. All patients relapsed after autologous stem cell transplantation, and brentuximab vedotin exposure varied. Profiled with immunoSEQ multiplex PCR; TCRdb holds only in-frame clones, not every one. This repertoire shows over 45,000 clones, around 67% found once; its top ten account for roughly 15%. The sequencing used peripheral blood mononuclear cells (PBMCs), collected before the second cycle of nivolumab. Every receptor here comes from a human donor with classical Hodgkin lymphoma.

This chain links TRBV5-6 with TRBJ2-2, with unresolved D. The CDR3 totals 13 residues. The germline V and J ends were trimmed by 0 bases and 7 bases, with 7 bases remaining between them. CDR1 and CDR2 from the germline V gene are SGHDT and YYEEEE. The CDR3: CASSLAIVGELFF. CDR3 DNA sequence: TGTGCCAGCAGCTTGGCGATAGTCGGGGAGCTGTTTTTT.

This clone has only one observation. The chain joins TRBV5-1 to TRBJ1-1, with D maybe TRBD1 (5 bases). Trimming took 0 bases from V and 3 from J, leaving 12 bases between them. CDR3 length: 15 amino acids. CDR1 and CDR2 (germline): SGHRS, YFSETQ. CDR3 nucleotide sequence: TGCGCCAGCAGCTTGGGGGACCGGGGGTACACTGAAGCTTTCTTT. This encodes CASSLGDRGYTEAFF.

The chain employs TRBV6-1 and TRBJ2-1; D perhaps matches TRBD1 (5 bases). Germline V gives CDR1 MNHNS, CDR2 SASEGT. The CDR3 length is 17 residues. Trimming cost V 0 bases and J 3 bases, with 15 bases left between them. The CDR3 here is CASSEALGQGRYNEQFF. The CDR3 nucleotides are TGTGCCAGCAGTGAAGCGTTAGGGCAGGGCCGCTACAATGAGCAGTTCTTC.

This chain uses TRBV4-1 with TRBJ2-1, with a tentative D call TRBD2 (5 bases). This CDR3 is 15 amino acids long. V was trimmed by 8 bases and J by 0 bases, leaving 14 bases between them. Germline CDR1 MGHRA, CDR2 YSYEKL. The CDR3 protein is CASAPGSSSYNEQFF. CDR3 nucleotide sequence: TGCGCCAGCGCCCCGGGGTCTAGCTCCTACAATGAGCAGTTCTTC.

This chain links TRBV6-6 with TRBJ2-3; 10 positions agree with TRBD2. Trimming removed 2 bases from V and 10 bases from J; junction bases left unmatched: 6. The CDR3 has 14 residues. Per germline, CDR1 MNHNY and CDR2 SVGAGI (reference sequence). The CDR3 sequence: CASSYGVGTSAQYF. The DNA for the CDR3 is TGTGCCAGCAGTTACGGTGTCGGGACTAGCGCGCAGTATTTT.

V is TRBV6-5 and J is TRBJ1-5, with a possible D match to TRBD1 (6 bases). V was clipped by 7 bases and J by 3 bases, with 16 bases between them. Germline V CDR1 and CDR2: MNHEY, SVGAGI. This CDR3 spans 15 amino acids. CDR3 nucleotides: TGTGCCAGCAAGGAGAAGGACAGACTCAATCAGCCCCAGCATTTT. Its translation: CASKEKDRLNQPQHF.

This clone was picked up one time. This CDR3 reads CASGPNEQFF. Here the CDR3 DNA reads TGTGCCAGCGGACCCAATGAGCAGTTCTTC. The chain uses TRBV6-6 and TRBJ2-1; D remains unclear. Germline V gene lookup returns CDR1 MNHNY and CDR2 SVGAGI (reference sequence). CDR3 length: 10 amino acids. Between the trimmed V and J ends, which lost 8 bases and 6 bases, there was a span of 5 bases.

The V gene is TRBV5-1, the J gene TRBJ1-3; TRBD1 aligns across 8 bases. This CDR3 region has 15 residues. The V segment lost 4 bases and the J segment 0 bases; nucleotides outside the gene matches: 3. CDR1 and CDR2 from the germline V gene are SGHRS and YFSETQ. In nucleotides, the CDR3 is TGCGCCAGCAGCATCGGGACAGGCTCTGGAAACACCATATATTTT. It specifies CASSIGTGSGNTIYF.

V and J are TRBV5-7 and TRBJ2-7, with D perhaps matching TRBD2 (5 bases). TRBV5-7 is designated an ORF whose function remains uncertain. Trimming pared 5 bases from V and 0 bases from J, leaving 18 bases between. The CDR3 spans 16 residues. DNA of the CDR3: TGTGCCAGCAGTATCATTCCGGGATTCGACTCCTACGAGCAGTACTTC. This sequence encodes CASSIIPGFDSYEQYF.

This clone was picked up a small number of times. The genes are TRBV7-9 and TRBJ2-1; D gene ambiguous. CDR3 size: 15 residues. Trimming cost V 4 bases and J 0 bases, with 10 bases left between them. Germline CDR1 reads SEHNR; CDR2 reads FQNEAQ (reference sequence). The CDR3 region is CASSSRVSSYNEQFF. The CDR3 DNA reads as TGTGCCAGCAGCTCCCGAGTGAGCTCCTACAATGAGCAGTTCTTC.

V and J are TRBV28 and TRBJ2-6, with TRBD1 identical over 7 bases. Germline lookup yields CDR1 MDHEN and CDR2 SYDVKM. This CDR3 region has 16 residues. V was pared by 9 bases and J by 0 bases, with 8 bases of the junction left unmatched. The CDR3 region has the DNA TGTGCCAGTTCGGACAGGTGGAACTCTGGGGCCAACGTCCTGACTTTC. Translation: CASSDRWNSGANVLTF.

This CDR3 is CAWSVIPGSTGELFF. CDR3 bases: TGTGCCTGGAGTGTAATCCCAGGGAGCACCGGGGAGCTGTTTTTT. V is TRBV30 and J is TRBJ2-2; possibly TRBD1 or TRBD2 for D (5 bases each). V lost 0 bases to trimming and J lost 4 bases, with 12 bases between them. The CDR3 consists of 15 residues. Per germline, CDR1 GTSNPN and CDR2 SVGIG (reference sequence).